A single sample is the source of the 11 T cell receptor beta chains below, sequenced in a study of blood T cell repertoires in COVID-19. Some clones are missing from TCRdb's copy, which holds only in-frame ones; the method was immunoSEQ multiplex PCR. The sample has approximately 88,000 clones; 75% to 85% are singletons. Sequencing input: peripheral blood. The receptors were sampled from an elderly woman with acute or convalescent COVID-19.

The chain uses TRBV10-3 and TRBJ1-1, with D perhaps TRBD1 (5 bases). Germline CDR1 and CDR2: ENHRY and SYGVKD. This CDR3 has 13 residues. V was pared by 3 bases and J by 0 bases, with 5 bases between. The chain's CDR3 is CAISDRVNTEAFF. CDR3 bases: TGTGCCATCAGTGACAGGGTGAACACTGAAGCTTTCTTT.

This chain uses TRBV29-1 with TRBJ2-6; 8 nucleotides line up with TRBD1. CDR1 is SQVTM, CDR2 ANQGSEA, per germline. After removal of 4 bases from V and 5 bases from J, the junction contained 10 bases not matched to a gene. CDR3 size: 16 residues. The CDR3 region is CSVGMYQGARANVLTF. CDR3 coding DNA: TGCAGCGTTGGAATGTACCAGGGGGCGCGGGCCAACGTCCTGACTTTC.

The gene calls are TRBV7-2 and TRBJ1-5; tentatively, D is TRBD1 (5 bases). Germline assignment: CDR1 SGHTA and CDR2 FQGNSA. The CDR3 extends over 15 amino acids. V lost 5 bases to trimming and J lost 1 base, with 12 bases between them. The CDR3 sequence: CASSPRGGSNQPQHF. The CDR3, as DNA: TGTGCCAGCAGCCCTAGGGGAGGCAGCAATCAGCCCCAGCATTTT.

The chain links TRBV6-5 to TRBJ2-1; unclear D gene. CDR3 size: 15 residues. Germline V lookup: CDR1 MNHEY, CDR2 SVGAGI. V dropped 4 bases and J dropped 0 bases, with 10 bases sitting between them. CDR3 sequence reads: CASSFSGSSYNEQFF. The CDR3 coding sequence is TGTGCCAGCAGTTTCTCCGGGTCCTCCTACAATGAGCAGTTCTTC.

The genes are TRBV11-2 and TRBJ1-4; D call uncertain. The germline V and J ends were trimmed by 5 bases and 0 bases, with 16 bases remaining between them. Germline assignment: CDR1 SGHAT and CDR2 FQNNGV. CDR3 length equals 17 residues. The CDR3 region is CASSLRGIFATNEKLFF. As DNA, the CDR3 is TGTGCCAGCAGCCTTCGCGGAATTTTTGCAACTAATGAAAAACTGTTTTTT.

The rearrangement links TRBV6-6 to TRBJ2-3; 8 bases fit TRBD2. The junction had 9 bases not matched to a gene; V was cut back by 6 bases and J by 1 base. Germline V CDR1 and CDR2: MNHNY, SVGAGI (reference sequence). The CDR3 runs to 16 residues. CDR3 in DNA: TGTGCCAGCAGCTCAGGACTAGCTGGGCGCACAGATACGCAGTATTTT. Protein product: CASSSGLAGRTDTQYF.

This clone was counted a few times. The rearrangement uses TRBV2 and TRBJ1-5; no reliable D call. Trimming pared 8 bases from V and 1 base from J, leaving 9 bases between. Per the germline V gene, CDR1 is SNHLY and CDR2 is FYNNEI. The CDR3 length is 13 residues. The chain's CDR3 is CASEGDSNQPQHF. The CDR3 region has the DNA TGTGCCAGCGAAGGAGACAGCAATCAGCCCCAGCATTTT.

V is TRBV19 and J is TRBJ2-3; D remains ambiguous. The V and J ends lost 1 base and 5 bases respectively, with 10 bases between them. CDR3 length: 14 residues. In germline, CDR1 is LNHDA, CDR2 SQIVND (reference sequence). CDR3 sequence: CASSIVGLGDTQYF. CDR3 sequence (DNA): TGTGCCAGTAGTATAGTGGGCCTGGGAGATACGCAGTATTTT.

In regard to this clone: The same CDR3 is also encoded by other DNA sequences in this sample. The chain's CDR3 is CASSQGSPDTQYF. DNA of the CDR3: TGTGCCAGCAGCCAAGGTAGTCCAGATACGCAGTATTTT. The chain joins TRBV14 to TRBJ2-3; D not certain. V lost 1 base to trimming and J lost 4 bases, with 6 bases between them. This CDR3 has 13 residues. CDR1 SGHDN and CDR2 FVKESK come from the germline V gene.

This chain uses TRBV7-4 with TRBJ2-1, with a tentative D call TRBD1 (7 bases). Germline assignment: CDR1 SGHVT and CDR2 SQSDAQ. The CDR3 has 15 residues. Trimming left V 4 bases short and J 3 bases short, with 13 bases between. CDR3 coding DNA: TGTGCCAGCAGCTGGAGGGACAGATTCTACAATGAGCAGTTCTTC. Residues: CASSWRDRFYNEQFF.

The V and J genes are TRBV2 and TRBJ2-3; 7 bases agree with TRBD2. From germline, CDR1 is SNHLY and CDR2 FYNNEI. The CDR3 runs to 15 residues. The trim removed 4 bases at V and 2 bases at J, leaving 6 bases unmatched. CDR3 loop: CASSALAVFTDTQYF. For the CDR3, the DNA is TGTGCCAGCAGTGCCCTAGCGGTATTCACAGATACGCAGTATTTT.